One sample yielded the 23 T cell receptor beta chains listed below, sequenced in a study of OX40 agonist ivuxolimab in advanced cancers. This table comes from immunoSEQ multiplex PCR, and its TCRdb copy is limited to in-frame clones, with some not included. The table records fewer than 70,000 clones, roughly 85% of them present only once. The material was CD4+ or CD8+ T cells sorted from blood, obtained in a trial of the OX40 agonist ivuxolimab. These receptors were obtained from an adult with an advanced solid tumor such as melanoma, head and neck, liver or kidney cancer.

The V gene is TRBV11-1, the J gene TRBJ2-7; D is unresolved. V lost 1 base, J lost 9 bases, and 16 bases lay in between. The CDR3 runs 14 residues. Looked up from germline, CDR1 is SGHAT and CDR2 is FQDESV (reference sequence). The CDR3 nucleotides are TGTGCCAGCAGCTTAGAGGATCCCCGAACACGGCAGTACTTC. Encoded protein: CASSLEDPRTRQYF.

The table lists this clone with a few counts. The chain links TRBV6-5 to TRBJ2-7; D perhaps matches TRBD2 (5 bases). This CDR3 comprises 15 residues. Trimming removed 0 bases at V and 5 bases at J, with 14 bases between. Germline V gene sequence: CDR1 MNHEY, CDR2 SVGAGI. The CDR3 sequence is CASSYSYGSADEQYF. CDR3 bases: TGTGCCAGCAGTTACTCGTACGGATCAGCGGACGAGCAGTACTTC.

The V gene is TRBV6-5, the J gene TRBJ2-5; 7 bases map to TRBD1. The CDR3 length is 15 residues. J was trimmed by 4 bases and V by 6 bases; bases with no gene match: 11. Germline assignment: CDR1 MNHEY and CDR2 SVGAGI. CDR3 amino acids: CASRRTGVSRETQYF. The DNA of the CDR3 is TGTGCCAGCAGGCGAACAGGGGTATCAAGAGAGACCCAGTACTTC.

V usage is TRBV6-6 and J usage is TRBJ1-6, with D possibly TRBD1 on 5 matching bases. The CDR3 sequence is 15 residues long. The V gene's germline CDR1 is MNHNY and CDR2 SVGAGI (reference sequence). V lost 11 bases, J lost 8 bases, and 22 bases lay in between. CDR3 DNA: TGTGCCGCAGGACCGGTGGCCGGGGGGGATTCACCCCTCCACTTT. Translating gives CAAGPVAGGDSPLHF.

This chain joins TRBV7-2 and TRBJ2-7, with a possible D match to TRBD2 (7 bases). The germline gives CDR1 SGHTA, CDR2 FQGNSA. V lost 5 bases and J 3 bases, leaving 17 bases between the germline ends. CDR3 length equals 15 residues. The CDR3 sequence: CASSPGGKGLYEQYF. As DNA, the CDR3 is TGTGCCAGCAGCCCGGGGGGCAAGGGGCTCTACGAGCAGTACTTC.

The CDR3 bases are TGTGCCAGCAGCCGGACTAGCGGGGGTTACGAGCAGTACTTC. Encoded protein: CASSRTSGGYEQYF. This chain uses TRBV2 with TRBJ2-7; 13 positions agree with TRBD2. Germline V gene sequence: CDR1 SNHLY, CDR2 FYNNEI. This CDR3 is built from 14 residues. The junction had 3 bases not matched to a gene; V was cut back by 6 bases and J by 4 bases.

The chain couples TRBV19 to TRBJ1-2, with TRBD1 matching 8 bases. The CDR3 has 12 residues. The germline V gene has CDR1 LNHDA and CDR2 SQIVND (reference sequence). CDR3 nucleotides: TGTGCTACAGGGGGATATGACTATGGCTACACCTTC. It codes for CATGGYDYGYTF.

This clone is a singleton in its sample. The V and J genes are TRBV7-3 and TRBJ2-5; 9 positions agree with TRBD2. V gave up 5 bases and J gave up 3 bases; unmatched junction bases: 7. This CDR3 is 15 amino acids long. Germline V lookup: CDR1 SGHTA, CDR2 FQGTGA. The CDR3 here is CASSQTGLAEETQYF. In DNA, the CDR3 is TGTGCCAGCAGCCAGACGGGACTAGCAGAAGAGACCCAGTACTTC.

CDR3 nucleotide sequence: TGTGCCAGCTCCACCGGGGCCCAAGAGACCCAGTACTTC. Residues: CASSTGAQETQYF. The chain is built from TRBV18 and TRBJ2-5, with D possibly called TRBD1 or TRBD2 (5 bases each). From germline, CDR1 is KGHSH and CDR2 LQKENI. The CDR3 consists of 13 residues. V lost 6 bases to trimming and J lost 1 base, with 9 bases between them.

This sequence joins TRBV5-4 and TRBJ2-3, with TRBD2 matching over 9 bases. The J segment lost 0 bases and the V segment lost 9 bases, leaving 17 bases of the junction unmatched. The CDR3 has 18 amino acids. The germline V gene encodes CDR1 SGHNT and CDR2 YYREEE (reference sequence). The CDR3 reads CAIPGTPAGGLSTDTQYF. The CDR3 DNA reads TGTGCCATACCGGGGACACCAGCGGGGGGCCTTAGCACAGATACGCAGTATTTT.

As to this clone: The junction does not match germline at one end; this may be a read error. Other DNA variants within this sample encode the same CDR3. The CDR3 nucleotides read TGTGCTAGTAGTCGGGGTCGGGGCCGGGAGACCCAGTACTTC. Translated: CASSRGRGRETQYF. The chain is built from TRBV19 and TRBJ2-5; D may be TRBD1 or TRBD2 (5 bases each). Germline V gene lookup returns CDR1 LNHDA and CDR2 SQIVND (reference sequence). CDR3 size: 14 residues.

This chain links TRBV6-1 with TRBJ1-5; D remains ambiguous. Trimming left V 4 bases short and J 2 bases short, with 9 bases between. The CDR3 consists of 14 residues. Germline V gene data show CDR1 as MNHNS and CDR2 as SASEGT. The CDR3 loop is CASSALDGNQPQHF. The CDR3, as DNA: TGTGCCAGCAGTGCTCTAGATGGCAATCAGCCCCAGCATTTT.

The chain couples TRBV27 to TRBJ2-5; 7 bases match TRBD1. The length of the CDR3 is 13 residues. Unmatched junction bases numbered 10, after V lost 9 bases and J lost 6 bases. Germline CDR1 is MNHEY and CDR2 is SMNVEV (reference sequence). The CDR3 region has the DNA TGTGCCAGAAGCGGCAGACAGGGTAAGACCCAGTACTTC. It is translated as CARSGRQGKTQYF.

The CDR3 nucleotides read TGTGCCATCGGTTCGGCAGATACGCAGTATTTT. It specifies CAIGSADTQYF. The genes are TRBV10-3 and TRBJ2-3; D not certain. The germline V gene has CDR1 ENHRY and CDR2 SYGVKD. Trimming removed 8 bases from V and 4 bases from J, with 7 bases in between. The CDR3 spans 11 residues.

This chain uses TRBV10-1 with TRBJ1-1; D is perhaps TRBD1 (6 bases). This CDR3 comprises 13 residues. V lost 4 bases, J lost 3 bases, and 9 bases lay in between. Per the germline V gene, CDR1 is WNHNN and CDR2 is SYGVQD (reference sequence). For the CDR3, the DNA is TGCGCCAGCAGTGGGGGGGCGGACACTGAAGCTTTCTTT. Residues: CASSGGADTEAFF.

This rearrangement joins TRBV18 to TRBJ2-7; D gene unclear. Germline V gene sequence: CDR1 KGHSH, CDR2 LQKENI. V lost 2 bases and J lost 7, with 9 bases in between. The CDR3 contains 12 residues. CDR3 nucleotide sequence: TGTGCCAGCTCACCAGTTTTGGAAGAGCAGTACTTC. It translates to CASSPVLEEQYF.

This rearrangement joins TRBV7-9 to TRBJ1-1; D unclear. Germline CDR1 is SEHNR and CDR2 is FQNEAQ (reference sequence). The V and J ends lost 3 bases and 7 bases respectively, with 15 bases between them. This CDR3 has 14 residues. CDR3: CASSFDEAGIEAFF. CDR3 DNA sequence: TGTGCCAGCAGCTTCGACGAGGCGGGGATTGAAGCTTTCTTT.

The chain joins TRBV7-2 to TRBJ1-3; D unclear. The CDR3 has 16 residues. CDR1 and CDR2 (germline): SGHTA, FQGNSA. V lost 1 base, J lost 0 bases, and 10 bases lay in between. The CDR3 nucleotides are TGTGCCAGCAGCTTAGGGCAGGTCTTCTCTGGAAACACCATATATTTT. Translation gives CASSLGQVFSGNTIYF.

The chain combines TRBV10-3 with TRBJ2-2, with D tentatively TRBD1 (5 bases). Trimming cost V 5 bases and J 0 bases, with 10 bases left between them. Germline-derived CDR1 and CDR2 are ENHRY and SYGVKD. The CDR3 runs 15 residues. For the CDR3, the DNA is TGTGCCATCAGTCCAGGGAACGCGAACACCGGGGAGCTGTTTTTT. The encoded protein is CAISPGNANTGELFF.

The CDR3 reads CASSQDGTNYGYTF. The CDR3 region has the DNA TGCGCCAGCAGCCAGGACGGAACTAACTATGGCTACACCTTC. The chain carries TRBV5-1 and TRBJ1-2, with D hard to call. The V end lost 4 bases, the J end lost 0 bases, and 10 bases lay between the germline ends. CDR1 is SGHRS and CDR2 is YFSETQ in the germline V gene. The CDR3 is 14 residues long.

The sample holds one count of this clone. The chain recombines TRBV30 with TRBJ2-7; 11 bases map to TRBD1. Looked up from germline, CDR1 is GTSNPN and CDR2 is SVGIG (reference sequence). With V trimmed by 4 bases and J by 3 bases, 2 bases remained unmatched. The CDR3 loop spans 13 amino acids. The CDR3 nucleotides are TGTGCCTGGACTGGGACAGGGGGCTACGAGCAGTACTTC. This translates into CAWTGTGGYEQYF.

The chain recombines TRBV28 with TRBJ2-7; D gene ambiguous. This CDR3 spans 13 amino acids. The V gene lost 6 bases and the J gene lost 0 bases, with 9 bases spanning the gap. Germline V gene lookup returns CDR1 MDHEN and CDR2 SYDVKM. In DNA, the CDR3 is TGTGCCAGCAGACCTTCGACCTCCTACGAGCAGTACTTC. Residues: CASRPSTSYEQYF.

V and J are TRBV14 and TRBJ1-6, with TRBD1 matching 9 bases. V gave up 2 bases and J gave up 8 bases; unmatched junction bases: 4. Per the germline V gene, CDR1 is SGHDN and CDR2 is FVKESK. This CDR3 comprises 15 residues. The CDR3 nucleotides are TGTGCCAGCAGCCAAACAGGGGGCGCTTATTCACCCCTCCACTTT. Its translation: CASSQTGGAYSPLHF.